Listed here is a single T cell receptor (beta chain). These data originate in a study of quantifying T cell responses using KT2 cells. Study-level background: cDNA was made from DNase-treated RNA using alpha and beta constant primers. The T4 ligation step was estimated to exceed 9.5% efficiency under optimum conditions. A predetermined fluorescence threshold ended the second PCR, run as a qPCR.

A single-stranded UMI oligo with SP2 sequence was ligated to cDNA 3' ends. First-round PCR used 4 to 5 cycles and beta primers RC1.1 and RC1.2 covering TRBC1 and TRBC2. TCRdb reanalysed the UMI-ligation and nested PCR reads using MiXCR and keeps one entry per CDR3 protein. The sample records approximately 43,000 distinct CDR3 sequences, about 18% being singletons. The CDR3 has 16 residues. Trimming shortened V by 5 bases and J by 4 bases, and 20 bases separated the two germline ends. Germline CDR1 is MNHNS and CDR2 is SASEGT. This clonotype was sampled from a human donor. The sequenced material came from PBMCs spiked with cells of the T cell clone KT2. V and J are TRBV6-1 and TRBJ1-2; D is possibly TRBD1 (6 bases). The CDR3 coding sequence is TGTGCCAGCAGTCCCTCCCCGGGACATCTCATCTATGGCTACACCTTC. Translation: CASSPSPGHLIYGYTF.